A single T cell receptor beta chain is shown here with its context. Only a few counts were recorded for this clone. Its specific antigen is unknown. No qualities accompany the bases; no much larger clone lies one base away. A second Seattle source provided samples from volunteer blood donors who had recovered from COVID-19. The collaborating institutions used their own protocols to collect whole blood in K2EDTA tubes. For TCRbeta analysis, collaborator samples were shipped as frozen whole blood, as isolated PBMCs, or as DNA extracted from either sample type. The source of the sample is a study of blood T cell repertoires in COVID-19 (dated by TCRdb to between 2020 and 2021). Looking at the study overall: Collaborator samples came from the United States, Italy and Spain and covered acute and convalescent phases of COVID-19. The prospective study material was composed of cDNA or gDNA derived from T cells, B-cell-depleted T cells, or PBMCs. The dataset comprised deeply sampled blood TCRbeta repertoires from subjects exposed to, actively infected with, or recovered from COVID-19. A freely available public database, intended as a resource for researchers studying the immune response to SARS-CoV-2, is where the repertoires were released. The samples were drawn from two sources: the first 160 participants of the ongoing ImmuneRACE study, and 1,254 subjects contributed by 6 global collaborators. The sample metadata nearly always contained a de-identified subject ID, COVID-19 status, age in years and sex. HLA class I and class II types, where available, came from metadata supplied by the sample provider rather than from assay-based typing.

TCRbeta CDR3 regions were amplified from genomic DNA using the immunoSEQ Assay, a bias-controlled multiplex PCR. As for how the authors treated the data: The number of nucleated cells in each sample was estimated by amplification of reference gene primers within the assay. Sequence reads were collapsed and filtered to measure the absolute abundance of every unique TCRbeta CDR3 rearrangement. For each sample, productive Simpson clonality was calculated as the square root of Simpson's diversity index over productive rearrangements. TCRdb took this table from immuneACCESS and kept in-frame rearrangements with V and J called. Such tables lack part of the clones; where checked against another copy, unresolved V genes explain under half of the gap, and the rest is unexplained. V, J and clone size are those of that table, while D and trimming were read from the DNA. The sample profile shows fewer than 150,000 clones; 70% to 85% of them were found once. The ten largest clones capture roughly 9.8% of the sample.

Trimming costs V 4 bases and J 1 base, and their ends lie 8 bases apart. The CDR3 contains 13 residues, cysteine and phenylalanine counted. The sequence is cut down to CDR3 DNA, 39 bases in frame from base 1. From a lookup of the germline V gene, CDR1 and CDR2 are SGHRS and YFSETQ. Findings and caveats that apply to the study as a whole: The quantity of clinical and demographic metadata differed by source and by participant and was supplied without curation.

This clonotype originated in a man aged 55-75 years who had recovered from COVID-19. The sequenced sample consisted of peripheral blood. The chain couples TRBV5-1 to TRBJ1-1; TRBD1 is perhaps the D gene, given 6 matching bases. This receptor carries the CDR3 CASSTGSNTEAFF. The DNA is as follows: TGCGCCAGCAGCACAGGGTCGAACACTGAAGCTTTCTTT.